These 28 T cell receptor beta chains were sequenced from one sample in a study of T cells in Graves' hyperthyroidism and ophthalmopathy. The TCR beta CDR3 regions underwent amplification using RNA transcripts as the source. First-round RT-PCR targeting the TCR CDR3 was performed with the HTBI primer set. TCRdb re-called the multiplex PCR reads through MiXCR, storing one row per CDR3 protein. Of approximately 610,000 distinct CDR3 sequences in the sample, roughly 14% were seen once. Sequenced: blood. The receptor set was obtained from a woman in her thirties or forties with Graves' ophthalmopathy.

This chain connects TRBV19 to TRBJ1-5; D unclear. CDR1 and CDR2 (germline): LNHDA, SQIVND (reference sequence). CDR3 length equals 15 residues. The V and J ends lost 5 bases and 1 base respectively, with 12 bases between them. For the CDR3, the DNA is TGTGCCAGTAGTGCCTTAGGGCGCAGCAATCAGCCCCAGCATTTT. This codes for CASSALGRSNQPQHF. Full variable domain (rest looked up from reference TRBV19 and TRBJ1-5): DGGITQSPKYLFRKEGQNVTLSCEQNLNHDAMYWYRQDPGQGLRLIYYSQIVNDFQKGDIAEGYSVSREKKESFPLTVTSAQKNPTAFYLCASSALGRSNQPQHFGDGTRLSIL.

The table lists this clonotype with many counts. The genes are TRBV28 and TRBJ2-7, with 8 nucleotides matching TRBD1. The CDR3 length is 14 residues. V lost 7 bases, J lost 1 base, and 6 bases stayed unmatched. CDR1 is MDHEN, CDR2 SYDVKM, per germline. The chain's CDR3 is CASIEGTGSYEQYF. CDR3 DNA sequence: TGTGCCAGCATAGAAGGGACAGGTTCCTACGAGCAGTACTTC.

This clonotype was seen repeatedly, ten times or more. The rearrangement links TRBV7-3 to TRBJ1-2; tentative D call: TRBD1 (5 bases). The CDR3 extends over 15 amino acids. With 5 bases removed from V and 12 bases from J, the gap between germline ends came to 25 bases. CDR1 SGHTA and CDR2 FQGTGA come from the germline V gene. CDR3 loop: CASSPGTEDRGGHTF. The CDR3 nucleotides read TGTGCCAGCAGCCCCGGGACTGAAGATCGTGGTGGGCACACCTTC.

This clonotype was found a few times. The chain has TRBV9 and TRBJ2-1; D might be TRBD1 or TRBD2, each matching 5 bases. Germline CDR1 is SGDLS and CDR2 is YYNGEE. The V and J ends lost 0 bases and 0 bases respectively, with 10 bases between them. This CDR3 contains 16 residues. The CDR3 DNA follows: TGTGCCAGCAGCGTAGGTGGGACCGCCTCCTACAATGAGCAGTTCTTC. This gives the protein CASSVGGTASYNEQFF.

The chain links TRBV18 to TRBJ2-5; no definite D call. V lost 0 bases and J lost 4, with 6 bases in between. The CDR3 extends over 13 amino acids. Looked up from germline, CDR1 is KGHSH and CDR2 is LQKENI. The CDR3 region is CASSPPASETQYF. The CDR3 nucleotides read TGTGCCAGCTCACCACCGGCGTCAGAGACCCAGTACTTC.

This clonotype was seen many times. The J gene is TRBJ2-7, the V gene TRBV15; D gene unclear. The CDR3 totals 15 residues. The germline V and J ends were trimmed by 2 bases and 6 bases, with 17 bases remaining between them. The germline gives CDR1 LNHNV, CDR2 YYDKDF (reference sequence). The CDR3 DNA sequence: TGTGCCACCAGCAGAAGTAGGACCTCCTTTCGCGAGCAGTACTTC. Its translation: CATSRSRTSFREQYF.

As for this clonotype: This may stem from a read error, because a much larger clone lies one nucleotide away. This chain uses TRBV20-1 with TRBJ2-7; tentatively, D is TRBD1 or TRBD2 (5 bases each). With 5 bases removed from V and 2 bases from J, the gap between germline ends came to 13 bases. CDR3 size: 13 residues. Germline assignment: CDR1 DFQATT and CDR2 SNEGSKA (reference sequence). The CDR3 spells CSAPRGSAYEQYF. The CDR3 nucleotides are TGCAGTGCTCCGAGGGGCTCGGCCTACGAGCAGTACTTC.

In this sample, this clonotype turned up a few times. The chain recombines TRBV12-3 or TRBV12-4 with TRBJ2-2; possibly TRBD1 for D (5 bases). There are 15 residues in the CDR3. V dropped 5 bases and J dropped 0 bases, with 10 bases sitting between them. The chain's CDR3 is CASSPMGPNTGELFF. The DNA for the CDR3 is TGTGCCAGCAGTCCGATGGGGCCGAACACCGGGGAGCTGTTTTTT.

This clonotype showed up many times. This rearrangement joins TRBV4-1 to TRBJ2-5; possibly TRBD1 for D (5 bases). V was cut by 3 bases and J by 3 bases, with 8 bases left in between. Germline CDR1 reads MGHRA; CDR2 reads YSYEKL. CDR3 length equals 13 residues. CDR3: CASSQTEEETQYF. The CDR3 DNA follows: TGCGCCAGCAGCCAGACAGAGGAAGAGACCCAGTACTTC.

This clonotype was counted ten times or more. The CDR3 coding sequence is TGTGCCAGCAGCTGGGACAGTGGAACCTACGAGCAGTACTTC. It encodes CASSWDSGTYEQYF. The chain employs TRBV27 and TRBJ2-7, with 7 bases that match TRBD1. Germline V gene sequence: CDR1 MNHEY, CDR2 SMNVEV (reference sequence). The CDR3 is 14 amino acids. After removal of 6 bases from V and 2 bases from J, the junction contained 7 bases not matched to a gene.

This clonotype was picked up many times. The genes are TRBV10-3 and TRBJ2-7; D unclear. Trimming pared 5 bases from V and 6 bases from J, leaving 17 bases between. This CDR3 spans 14 amino acids. Germline values: CDR1 ENHRY, CDR2 SYGVKD. CDR3 region: CAISLRLPSAEQYF. CDR3 DNA sequence: TGTGCCATCAGTCTGAGACTTCCCAGCGCCGAGCAGTACTTC.

V is TRBV2 and J is TRBJ1-1; tentative D call: TRBD1 (5 bases). Trimming took 8 bases from V and 8 from J, leaving 6 bases between them. CDR3 length: 9 amino acids. Germline V gene sequence: CDR1 SNHLY, CDR2 FYNNEI. CDR3 loop: CASWDEAFF. In DNA, the CDR3 is TGTGCCAGCTGGGACGAAGCTTTCTTT.

This clonotype has ten or more counts. The chain carries TRBV30 and TRBJ2-7; the match to TRBD1 covers 10 bases. CDR1 is GTSNPN, CDR2 SVGIG, per germline (reference sequence). This CDR3 is 13 amino acids long. Germline trimming cut 3 bases from V and 5 bases from J; bases unmatched to any gene: 4. The CDR3 spells CAWSWTGGNEQYF. The DNA of the CDR3 is TGTGCCTGGAGCTGGACAGGGGGTAACGAGCAGTACTTC.

This clonotype was counted at least ten times. The V and J genes are TRBV6-2 or TRBV6-3 and TRBJ2-7; 14 nucleotides match TRBD2. Germline assignment: CDR1 MNHEY and CDR2 SVGEGT. This CDR3 region has 15 residues. Germline trimming cut 6 bases from V and 4 bases from J; bases unmatched to any gene: 5. In DNA form, the CDR3 reads TGTGCCAGCAGCCGTGGACTAGCGGGAGGTTACGAGCAGTACTTC. Translation gives CASSRGLAGGYEQYF.

This clonotype was observed a few times. The chain carries TRBV4-1 and TRBJ1-5; TRBD1 matches 7 bases. This CDR3 is 16 amino acids long. CDR1 and CDR2 from the germline V gene are MGHRA and YSYEKL. The V gene end was trimmed by 1 base and the J gene end by 1 base; junction bases not matched to a gene: 4. CDR3 nucleotides: TGCGCCAGCAGCCAAGTGGTGGGACAGAGCAATCAGCCCCAGCATTTT. The encoded protein is CASSQVVGQSNQPQHF.

This clonotype appeared a few times. The rearrangement links TRBV6-2 or TRBV6-3 to TRBJ2-5; 9 bases line up with TRBD2. Germline CDR1 MNHEY, CDR2 SVGEGT. The CDR3 loop spans 17 amino acids. With 1 base clipped from V and 0 bases from J, the junction kept 6 bases outside the gene matches. The CDR3 sequence: CASSYWSSGKYQETQYF. In DNA, the CDR3 is TGTGCCAGCAGTTACTGGTCTAGCGGGAAGTACCAAGAGACCCAGTACTTC.

This clonotype was counted between two and nine times. DNA for the CDR3: TGTGCCAGCAGTTACCGTGGAGGGGCTGAAGCTTTCTTT. Translated: CASSYRGGAEAFF. The chain joins TRBV6-5 to TRBJ1-1; weak D call: TRBD1 (5 bases). Trimming removed 2 bases at V and 6 bases at J, with 10 bases between. The CDR3 extends over 13 amino acids. Germline values: CDR1 MNHEY, CDR2 SVGAGI.

The chain links TRBV29-1 to TRBJ2-4, with D unclear. Germline V gene lookup returns CDR1 SQVTM and CDR2 ANQGSEA. V was trimmed by 2 bases and J by 9 bases, leaving 11 bases between them. CDR3 length: 12 amino acids. The CDR3 sequence: CSVEKGRVIQYF. The DNA for the CDR3 is TGCAGCGTTGAAAAGGGAAGAGTCATTCAGTACTTC. Filled out from reference TRBV29-1 and TRBJ2-4, the complete variable domain reads SAVISQKPSRDICQRGTSLTIQCQVDSQVTMMFWYRQQPGQSLTLIATANQGSEATYESGFVIDKFPISRPNLTFSTLTVSNMSPEDSSIYLCSVEKGRVIQYFGAGTRLSVL.

The chain has TRBV11-2 and TRBJ2-1; TRBD2 aligns across 14 bases. V was pared by 5 bases and J by 2 bases, with 8 bases of the junction left unmatched. CDR1 and CDR2 from the germline V gene are SGHAT and FQNNGV. This CDR3 has 18 residues. The CDR3 protein is CASSTGTSGRSAYNEQFF. The CDR3 DNA sequence: TGTGCCAGCAGCACCGGGACTAGCGGGAGATCGGCCTACAATGAGCAGTTCTTC.

V gene TRBV6-2 or TRBV6-3 combines with J gene TRBJ2-7, with D maybe TRBD1 (6 bases). The CDR3 is made up of 14 amino acids. CDR1 is MNHEY and CDR2 is SVGEGT in the germline V gene. Trimming removed 6 bases from V and 3 bases from J, with 15 bases in between. In DNA, the CDR3 is TGTGCCAGCAGCGATGGGGACAACGACTACGAGCAGTACTTC. Residues: CASSDGDNDYEQYF.

This clonotype occurred many times. The rearrangement joins TRBV6-5 to TRBJ1-6; 7 bases are a match to TRBD1. V was pared by 6 bases and J by 3 bases, with 5 bases of the junction left unmatched. This CDR3 region has 15 residues. CDR1 is MNHEY and CDR2 is SVGAGI in the germline V gene. The CDR3 region has the DNA TGTGCCAGCAGCCGGGACAGATACTATAATTCACCCCTCCACTTT. As protein: CASSRDRYYNSPLHF.

In regard to this clonotype: This may come from a read error, since a much larger clone is one base off. The genes are TRBV18 and TRBJ1-6; the match to TRBD1 covers 8 bases. The CDR3 length is 14 residues. CDR1 and CDR2 from the germline V gene are KGHSH and LQKENI. Here the CDR3 DNA reads TGTGACAGCTCACCACGGACAGGGAATTCACCCCTCCACTTT. Protein product: CDSSPRTGNSPLHF.

The chain couples TRBV7-3 to TRBJ2-5; 7 bases agree with TRBD1. The CDR3 covers 15 residues. Germline V gene sequence: CDR1 SGHTA, CDR2 FQGTGA. V was clipped by 5 bases and J by 2 bases; unmatched bases: 8. The CDR3 is CASSPGWDSQETQYF. The DNA of the CDR3 is TGTGCCAGCAGCCCCGGGTGGGACAGTCAAGAGACCCAGTACTTC.

Ten or more counts support this clonotype. The rearrangement links TRBV6-6 to TRBJ2-5; the match to TRBD2 covers 13 bases. In germline, CDR1 is MNHNY, CDR2 SVGAGI (reference sequence). The length of the CDR3 is 20 residues. After removal of 2 bases from V and 1 base from J, the junction contained 13 bases not matched to a gene. The DNA of the CDR3 is TGTGCCAGCAGTTACGCGCCGGGACTAGCGGGACCTGAGGTCCAAGAGACCCAGTACTTC. Protein: CASSYAPGLAGPEVQETQYF.

The genes are TRBV12-5 and TRBJ1-6, with 10 bases lining up with TRBD1. This CDR3 spans 18 amino acids. Germline values: CDR1 LGHNT, CDR2 FRNRAP. V trimming: 5 bases; J trimming: 8 bases; junction bases outside the gene matches: 15. For the CDR3, the DNA is TGTGCTAGTGGTCAATACCCGCGGACAGGGGGGGTTGATTCACCCCTCCACTTT. Translating gives CASGQYPRTGGVDSPLHF.

This clonotype has ten or more counts. The chain couples TRBV28 to TRBJ2-7, with unresolved D. The CDR3 is made up of 14 amino acids. CDR1 and CDR2 from the germline V gene are MDHEN and SYDVKM. Trimming shortened V by 7 bases and J by 5 bases, and 18 bases separated the two germline ends. CDR3 residues: CASTRQYSNHEQYF. The CDR3 DNA sequence: TGTGCCAGCACCCGGCAGTACAGCAACCACGAGCAGTACTTC.

The chain uses TRBV15 and TRBJ2-4; TRBD2 agrees at 11 bases. Per the germline V gene, CDR1 is LNHNV and CDR2 is YYDKDF (reference sequence). CDR3 length equals 14 residues. V shed 9 bases and J 8 bases; nucleotides not matched to a gene: 9. As DNA, the CDR3 is TGTGCCACACGTAGCGGGAGGGCCTGGGACATTCAGTACTTC. It yields the protein CATRSGRAWDIQYF.

CDR3 nucleotides: TGTGCCAGCAGTCTTGAACCGGGACTAGGAGATACAGATACGCAGTATTTT. Protein sequence: CASSLEPGLGDTDTQYF. The J gene is TRBJ2-3, the V gene TRBV12-3 or TRBV12-4; 8 nucleotides line up with TRBD2. This CDR3 is 17 amino acids long. The J segment lost 3 bases and the V segment lost 5 bases, leaving 13 bases of the junction unmatched.